This T cell receptor (beta chain) was found in a study of T-cell memory formation after mild COVID-19. Looking at the study overall: In these data, TCR clusters were largely donor specific. General observations from the study: Second-wave clones that peaked on day 37 lacked confirmed SARS-CoV-2 specificity. Contracting clones, day 15 to 85, had balanced CD4/CD8, and later expanders favored CD4+. Those CD4+ clones that contracted were mainly in CM and EM (CD8+ ones in EMRA).

TCRdb fed the 5' RACE reads into MiXCR, producing one record per CDR3 protein. Of 100,000 to 140,000 distinct CDR3 sequences in the sample, under 15% were seen once. This clonotype was found a few times. Its antigen is unknown. Germline V gene data show CDR1 as SGHDT and CDR2 as YYEEEE. J was trimmed by 0 bases and V by 4 bases; bases with no gene match: 5. The CDR3 runs to 16 residues. The sequencing input was PBMCs or a T cell subset sorted from them (not recorded which). The sequence was obtained from a young man who had mild COVID-19 (a few samples of this study predate the infection). Cell type and time point are not known. The J gene is TRBJ2-5, the V gene TRBV5-6; the match to TRBD2 covers 11 bases. CDR3 DNA: TGTGCCAGCAGCCACCAGACTAGCGGGAACCAAGAGACCCAGTACTTC. The encoded protein is CASSHQTSGNQETQYF.